Described below is a single T cell receptor (beta chain) sequence and its context. This entry is derived from a study of blood T cell repertoires in COVID-19. The repertoire was sequenced with immunoSEQ multiplex PCR; TCRdb's copy has only in-frame clones and lacks some. Of 150,000 to 200,000 clones in the sample, less than 85% are singletons; the top ten hold roughly 14%. The sequence derives from a man between 45 and 60 years old who had recovered from COVID-19. The specimen was peripheral blood.

The CDR3 sequence: CASSYLANTIYF. DNA for the CDR3: TGTGCCAGCAGTTACTTAGCTAACACCATATATTTT. The rearrangement uses TRBV6-5 and TRBJ1-3; no definite D call. The ends were cut back, 1 base at V and 7 bases at J, with 5 bases in the middle. CDR1 and CDR2 from the germline V gene are MNHEY and SVGAGI. This CDR3 spans 12 amino acids.